This T cell receptor (beta chain) emerged from a study of blood T cells in healthy people across ages. Findings of the study overall: Age brought a roughly linear fall in TCR beta diversity measured per million T cells.

The length of the CDR3 is 13 residues. Per the germline V gene, CDR1 is SGHVS and CDR2 is FNYEAQ. Trimming took 3 bases from V and 9 from J, leaving 15 bases between them. A second PCR of roughly 7 to 11 cycles used a sample-barcoded 5' primer and a J-beta primer mix. Each CDR3 protein is one row after TCRdb ran MiXCR on the 5' RACE reads. The table has 630,000 or so distinct CDR3 sequences, approximately 30% seen once. Notes on this clonotype: Its antigen is still unknown.

This rearrangement joins TRBV7-6 to TRBJ2-7; no clear D. The sequenced sample consisted of blood. The source of this sequence is a woman aged 80 or over in good health. In DNA, the CDR3 is TGTGCCAGCAGCTTCCCGGCCAGAGATATGCAGTACTTC. Amino acid sequence: CASSFPARDMQYF.